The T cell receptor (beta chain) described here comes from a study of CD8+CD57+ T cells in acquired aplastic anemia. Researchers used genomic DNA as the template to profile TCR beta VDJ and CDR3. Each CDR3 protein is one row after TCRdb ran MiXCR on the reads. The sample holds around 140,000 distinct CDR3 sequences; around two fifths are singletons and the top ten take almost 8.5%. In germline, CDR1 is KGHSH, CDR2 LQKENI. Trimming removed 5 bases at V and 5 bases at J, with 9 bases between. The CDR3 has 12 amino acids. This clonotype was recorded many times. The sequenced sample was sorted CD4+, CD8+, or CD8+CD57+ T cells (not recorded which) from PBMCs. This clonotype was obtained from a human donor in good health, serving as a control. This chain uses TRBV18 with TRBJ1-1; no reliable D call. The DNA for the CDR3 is TGTGCCAGCTCAGGGTCACGGACTGAAGCTTTCTTT. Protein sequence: CASSGSRTEAFF.